This T cell receptor beta chain derives from a study of OX40 agonist ivuxolimab in advanced cancers. Study summary: Partial responses, seen in three patients, involved one hepatocellular carcinoma and two cutaneous melanomas.

On cycle 4 day 1 and cycle 7 day 1, as well as at baseline, blood was sampled. With 3 bases removed from V and 0 bases from J, the gap between germline ends came to 8 bases. The germline CDR1 and CDR2 sequences are MNHEY and SMNVEV (reference sequence). The CDR3 has 14 amino acids. Only in-frame clones appear in the TCRdb table, and some are missing; sequencing was by immunoSEQ multiplex PCR. The sample lists about 82,000 clones, less than 90% occurring once. This TCR was sampled from an adult with an advanced solid tumor such as melanoma, head and neck, liver or kidney cancer. The chain combines TRBV27 with TRBJ1-1, with D hard to call. Here the sequenced sample was CD4+ or CD8+ T cells sorted from blood, taken in a trial of the OX40 agonist ivuxolimab. In DNA form, the CDR3 reads TGTGCCAGCAGTTTCGGACCGATGAACACTGAAGCTTTCTTT. This codes for CASSFGPMNTEAFF.